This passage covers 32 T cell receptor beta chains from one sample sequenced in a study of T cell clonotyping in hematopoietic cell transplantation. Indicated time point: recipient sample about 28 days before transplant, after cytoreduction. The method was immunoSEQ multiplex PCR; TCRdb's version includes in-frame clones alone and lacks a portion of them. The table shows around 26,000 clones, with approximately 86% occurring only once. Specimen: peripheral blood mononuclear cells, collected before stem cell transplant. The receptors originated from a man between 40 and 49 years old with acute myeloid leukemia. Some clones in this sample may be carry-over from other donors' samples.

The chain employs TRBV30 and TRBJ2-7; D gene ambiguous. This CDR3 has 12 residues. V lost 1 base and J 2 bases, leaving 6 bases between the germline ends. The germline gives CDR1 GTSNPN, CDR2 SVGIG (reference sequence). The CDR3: CAWSDVAYEQYF. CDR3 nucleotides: TGTGCCTGGAGTGATGTTGCCTACGAGCAGTACTTC.

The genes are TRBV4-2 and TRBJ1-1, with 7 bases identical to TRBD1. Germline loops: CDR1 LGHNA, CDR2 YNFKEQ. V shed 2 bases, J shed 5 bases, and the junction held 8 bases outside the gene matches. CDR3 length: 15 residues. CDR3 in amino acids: CASSQPTGVKTEAFF. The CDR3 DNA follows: TGTGCCAGCAGCCAACCAACAGGGGTAAAAACTGAAGCTTTCTTT.

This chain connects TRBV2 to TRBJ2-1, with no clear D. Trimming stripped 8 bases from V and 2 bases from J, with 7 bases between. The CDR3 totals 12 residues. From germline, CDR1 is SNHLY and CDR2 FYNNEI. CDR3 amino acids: CASLRTYNEQFF. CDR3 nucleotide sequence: TGTGCCAGCCTCCGGACCTACAATGAGCAGTTCTTC.

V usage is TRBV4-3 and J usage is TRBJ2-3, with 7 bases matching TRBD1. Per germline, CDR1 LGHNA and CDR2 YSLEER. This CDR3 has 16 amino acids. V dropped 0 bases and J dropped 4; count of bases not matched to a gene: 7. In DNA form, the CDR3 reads TGCGCCAGCAGCCAAGAACGCACAGGGGCGGCAGATACGCAGTATTTT. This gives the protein CASSQERTGAADTQYF.

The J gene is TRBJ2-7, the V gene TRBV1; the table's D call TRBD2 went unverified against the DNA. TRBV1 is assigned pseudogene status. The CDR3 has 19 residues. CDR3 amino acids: CTSSQEGDRGLAGPDEQYF. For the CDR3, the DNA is TGCACCAGCAGCCAAGAGGGGGACAGGGGACTAGCGGGTCCCGACGAGCAGTACTTC.

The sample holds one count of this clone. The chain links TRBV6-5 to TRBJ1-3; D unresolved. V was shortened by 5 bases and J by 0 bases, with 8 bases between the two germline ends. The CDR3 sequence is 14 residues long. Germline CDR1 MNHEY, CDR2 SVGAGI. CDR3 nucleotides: TGTGCCAGCAGTGCGACGGACTCTGGAAACACCATATATTTT. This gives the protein CASSATDSGNTIYF.

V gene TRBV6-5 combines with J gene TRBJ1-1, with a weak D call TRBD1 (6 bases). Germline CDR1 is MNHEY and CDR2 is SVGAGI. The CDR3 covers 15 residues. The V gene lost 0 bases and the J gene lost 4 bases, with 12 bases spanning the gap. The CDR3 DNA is TGTGCCAGCAGTTACTCGAGGGGGGTCGGCACTGAAGCTTTCTTT. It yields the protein CASSYSRGVGTEAFF.

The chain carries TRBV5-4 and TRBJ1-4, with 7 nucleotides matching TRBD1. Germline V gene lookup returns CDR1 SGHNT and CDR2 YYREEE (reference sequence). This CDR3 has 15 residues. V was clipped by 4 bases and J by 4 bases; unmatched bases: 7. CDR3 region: CASSHAGGYNEKLFF. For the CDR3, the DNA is TGTGCCAGCAGCCATGCAGGGGGATATAATGAAAAACTGTTTTTT.

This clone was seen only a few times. The CDR3 region is CASRANSYTEAFF. Here the CDR3 DNA reads TGTGCCAGCAGGGCCAATTCTTACACTGAAGCTTTCTTT. The chain uses TRBV2 and TRBJ1-1; D call uncertain. The CDR3 sequence is 13 residues long. CDR1 and CDR2 (germline): SNHLY, FYNNEI. V gave up 6 bases and J gave up 3 bases, with 11 bases separating them.

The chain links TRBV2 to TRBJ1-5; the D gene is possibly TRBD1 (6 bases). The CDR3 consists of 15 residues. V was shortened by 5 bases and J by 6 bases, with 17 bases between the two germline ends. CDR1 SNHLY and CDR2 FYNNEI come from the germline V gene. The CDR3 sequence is CASSPLPRGGQPQHF. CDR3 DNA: TGTGCCAGCAGTCCCCTCCCCAGGGGTGGTCAGCCCCAGCATTTT.

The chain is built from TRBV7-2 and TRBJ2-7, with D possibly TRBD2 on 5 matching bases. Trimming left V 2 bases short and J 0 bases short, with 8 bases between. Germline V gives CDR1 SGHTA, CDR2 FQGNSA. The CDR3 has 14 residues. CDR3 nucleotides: TGTGCCAGCAGCTTACTAGGGAGCTCCTACGAGCAGTACTTC. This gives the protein CASSLLGSSYEQYF.

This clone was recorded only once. Written as DNA, the CDR3 is TGTGCCAGCAGCTTTAGCGGGAGCTCCTACAATGAGCAGTTCTTC. It encodes CASSFSGSSYNEQFF. V and J are TRBV11-2 and TRBJ2-1; 9 bases agree with TRBD2. The CDR3 covers 15 residues. Trimming removed 3 bases from V and 0 bases from J; junction bases left unmatched: 0. The V gene's germline CDR1 is SGHAT and CDR2 FQNNGV.

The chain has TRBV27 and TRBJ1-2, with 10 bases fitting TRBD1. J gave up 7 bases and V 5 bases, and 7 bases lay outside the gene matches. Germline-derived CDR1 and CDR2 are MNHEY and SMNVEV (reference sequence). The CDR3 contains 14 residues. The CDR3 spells CASSRTGGTPGYTF. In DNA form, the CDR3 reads TGTGCCAGCAGTCGGACAGGGGGGACTCCTGGCTACACCTTC.

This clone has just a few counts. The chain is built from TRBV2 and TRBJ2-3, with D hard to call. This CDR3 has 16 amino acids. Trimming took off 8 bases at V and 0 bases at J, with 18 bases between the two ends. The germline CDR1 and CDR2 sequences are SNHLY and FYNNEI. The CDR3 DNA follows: TGTGCCAGCCTCCCAGCATTCTCTACTAGCACAGATACGCAGTATTTT. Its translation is CASLPAFSTSTDTQYF. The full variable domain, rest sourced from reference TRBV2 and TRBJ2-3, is EPEVTQTPSHQVTQMGQEVILRCVPISNHLYFYWYRQILGQKVEFLVSFYNNEISEKSEIFDDQFSVERPDGSNFTLKIRSTKLEDSAMYFCASLPAFSTSTDTQYFGPGTRLTVL.

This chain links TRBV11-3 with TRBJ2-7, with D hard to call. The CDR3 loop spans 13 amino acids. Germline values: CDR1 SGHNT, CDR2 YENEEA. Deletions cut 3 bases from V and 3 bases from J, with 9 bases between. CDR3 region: CASSLLGYYEQYF. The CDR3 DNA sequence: TGTGCCAGCAGCTTGCTCGGATACTACGAGCAGTACTTC.

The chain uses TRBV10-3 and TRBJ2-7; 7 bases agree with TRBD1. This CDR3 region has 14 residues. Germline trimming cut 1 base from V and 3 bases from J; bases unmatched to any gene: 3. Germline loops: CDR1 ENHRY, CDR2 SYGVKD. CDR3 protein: CAISELGGGYEQYF. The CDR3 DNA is TGTGCCATCAGTGAGTTAGGGGGCGGCTACGAGCAGTACTTC.

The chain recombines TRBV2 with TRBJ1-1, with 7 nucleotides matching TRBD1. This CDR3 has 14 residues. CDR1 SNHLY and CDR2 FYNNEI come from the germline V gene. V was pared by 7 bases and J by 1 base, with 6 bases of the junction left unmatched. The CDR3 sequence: CASNIRGTNTEAFF. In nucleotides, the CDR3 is TGTGCCAGCAACATCAGGGGGACGAACACTGAAGCTTTCTTT.

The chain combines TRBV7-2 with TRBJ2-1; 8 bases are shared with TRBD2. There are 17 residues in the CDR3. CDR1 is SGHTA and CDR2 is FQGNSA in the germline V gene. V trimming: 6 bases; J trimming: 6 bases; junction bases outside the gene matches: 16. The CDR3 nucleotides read TGTGCCAGCAGGGTCGGGGGGGCTGCGGGATATATCAATGAGCAGTTCTTC. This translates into CASRVGGAAGYINEQFF.

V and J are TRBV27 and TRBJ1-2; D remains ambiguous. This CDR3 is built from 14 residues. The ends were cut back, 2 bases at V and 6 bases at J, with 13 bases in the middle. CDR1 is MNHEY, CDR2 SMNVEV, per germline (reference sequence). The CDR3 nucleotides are TGTGCCAGCAGTTTAGAATTCGGGTACGATGGCTACACCTTC. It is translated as CASSLEFGYDGYTF.

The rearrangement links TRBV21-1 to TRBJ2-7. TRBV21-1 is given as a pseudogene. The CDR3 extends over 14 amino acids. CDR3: CASSNLTNAGEQYF. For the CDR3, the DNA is TGTGCCAGCAGCAATTTAACTAATGCAGGCGAGCAGTACTTC.

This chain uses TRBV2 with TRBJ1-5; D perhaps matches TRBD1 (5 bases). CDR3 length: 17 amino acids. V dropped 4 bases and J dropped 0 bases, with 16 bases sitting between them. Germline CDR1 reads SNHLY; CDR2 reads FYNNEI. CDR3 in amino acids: CASSAYGQGISNQPQHF. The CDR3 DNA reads TGTGCCAGCAGTGCCTATGGGCAGGGAATTAGCAATCAGCCCCAGCATTTT.

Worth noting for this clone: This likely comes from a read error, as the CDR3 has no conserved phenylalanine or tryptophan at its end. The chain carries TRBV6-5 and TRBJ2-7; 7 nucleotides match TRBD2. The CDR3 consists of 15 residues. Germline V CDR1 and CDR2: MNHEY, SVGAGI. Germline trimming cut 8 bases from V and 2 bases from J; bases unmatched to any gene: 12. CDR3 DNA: TGTGCCAGCCCCGTGGGGGGGTCGGGGCCCTACGAGCAGTACCTC. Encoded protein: CASPVGGSGPYEQYL.

The CDR3 region is CASSVGGVAGIYEQYF. In nucleotides, the CDR3 is TGTGCCAGCAGCGTAGGGGGGGTAGCGGGTATCTACGAGCAGTACTTC. The gene calls are TRBV9 and TRBJ2-7; 7 nucleotides agree with TRBD2. With V trimmed by 0 bases and J by 3 bases, 9 bases remained unmatched. Germline V lookup: CDR1 SGDLS, CDR2 YYNGEE. The length of the CDR3 is 16 residues.

Written as DNA, the CDR3 is TGTGCCAGCAGTGAATACAAGTCAGCGGGCTCCTACAATGAGCAGTTCTTC. Its translation is CASSEYKSAGSYNEQFF. The chain couples TRBV25-1 to TRBJ2-1, with D perhaps TRBD2 (6 bases). The germline V and J ends were trimmed by 0 bases and 0 bases, with 12 bases remaining between them. The CDR3 consists of 17 residues. Germline V gene data show CDR1 as MGHDK and CDR2 as SYGVNS.

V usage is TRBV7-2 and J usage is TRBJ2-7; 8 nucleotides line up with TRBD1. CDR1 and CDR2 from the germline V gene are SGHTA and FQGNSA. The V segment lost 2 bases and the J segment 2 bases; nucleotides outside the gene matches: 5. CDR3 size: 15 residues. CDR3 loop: CASSLIGQGPYEQYF. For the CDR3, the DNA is TGTGCCAGCAGCTTAATCGGACAGGGCCCCTACGAGCAGTACTTC.

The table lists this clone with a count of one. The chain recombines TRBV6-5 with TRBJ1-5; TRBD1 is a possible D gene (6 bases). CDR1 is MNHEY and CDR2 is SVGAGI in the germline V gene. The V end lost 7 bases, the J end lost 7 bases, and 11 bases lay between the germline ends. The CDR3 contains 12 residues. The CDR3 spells CASKQGNQPQHF. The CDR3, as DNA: TGTGCCAGCAAACAGGGAAACCAGCCCCAGCATTTT.

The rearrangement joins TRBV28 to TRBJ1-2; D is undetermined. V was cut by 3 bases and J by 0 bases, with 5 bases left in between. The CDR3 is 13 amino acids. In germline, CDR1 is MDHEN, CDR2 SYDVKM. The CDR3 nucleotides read TGTGCCAGCAGTTTCCGTTCTAACTATGGCTACACCTTC. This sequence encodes CASSFRSNYGYTF.

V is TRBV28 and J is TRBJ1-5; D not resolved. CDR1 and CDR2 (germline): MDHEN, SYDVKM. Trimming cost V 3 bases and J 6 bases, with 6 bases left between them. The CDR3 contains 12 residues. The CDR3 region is CASSLKGQPQHF. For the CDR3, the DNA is TGTGCCAGCAGTTTGAAAGGTCAGCCCCAGCATTTT.

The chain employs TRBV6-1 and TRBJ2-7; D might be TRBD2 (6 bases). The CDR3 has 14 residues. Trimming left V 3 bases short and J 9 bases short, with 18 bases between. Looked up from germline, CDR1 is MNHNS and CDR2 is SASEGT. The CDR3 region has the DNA TGTGCCAGCAGTGACGATAAGCGGCGGGGAGGGCAGTACTTC. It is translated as CASSDDKRRGGQYF.

The CDR3 DNA is TGTGCCAGCAGCCCGCGACTAGGGGAGGCAGATACGCAGTATTTT. Amino acid sequence: CASSPRLGEADTQYF. V is TRBV4-2 and J is TRBJ2-3; tentatively, D is TRBD2 (6 bases). CDR1 and CDR2 (germline): LGHNA, YNFKEQ. The CDR3 runs to 15 residues. V lost 4 bases and J lost 4, with 15 bases in between.

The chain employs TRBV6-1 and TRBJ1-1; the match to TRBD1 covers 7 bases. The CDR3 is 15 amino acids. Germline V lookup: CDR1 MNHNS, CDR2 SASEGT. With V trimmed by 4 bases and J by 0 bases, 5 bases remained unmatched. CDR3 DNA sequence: TGTGCCAGCAGTGTGGACAGGATCCTGAACACTGAAGCTTTCTTT. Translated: CASSVDRILNTEAFF.

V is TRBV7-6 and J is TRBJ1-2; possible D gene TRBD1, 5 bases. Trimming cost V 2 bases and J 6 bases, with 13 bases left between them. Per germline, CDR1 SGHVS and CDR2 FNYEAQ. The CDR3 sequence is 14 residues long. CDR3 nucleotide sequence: TGTGCCAGCAGCTTAACCGACTCACAGGATGGCTACACCTTC. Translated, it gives CASSLTDSQDGYTF.